The sequence of this T cell receptor (beta chain) was determined in a study of blood T cells in healthy people across ages. Note on this clonotype: Its antigen is unknown.

The CDR3 sequence is 14 residues long. Germline V gives CDR1 SGHTA, CDR2 FQGNSA. The ends were cut back, 0 bases at V and 2 bases at J, with 7 bases in the middle. With a J-beta primer mix and a sample-barcoded 5' primer, a second PCR ran 7 to 11 cycles. TCRdb re-called the 5' RACE reads with MiXCR, one entry per CDR3 protein. The data show 1,800,000 or so distinct CDR3 sequences, with around 42% seen just once and under 25% held by the top ten. Study observations and caveats: A greater number of naive CD4+ cells and higher diversity distinguished long-lived donors from aged donors.

The chain couples TRBV7-2 to TRBJ2-5; D is ambiguous. The sample consisted of blood. This TCR was sampled from a human donor in good health. The CDR3 sequence: CASSLAVEQETQYF. Written as DNA, the CDR3 is TGTGCCAGCAGCTTAGCTGTGGAACAAGAGACCCAGTACTTC.